This T cell receptor beta chain was found in a study of T cell responses to AZD1222 COVID-19 vaccine. The assay was immunoSEQ multiplex PCR, and TCRdb's table has in-frame clones only and misses some. This sample has approximately 98,000 clones; roughly 90% occur once, and the top ten carry less than 4%. Germline V CDR1 and CDR2: SGHVS, FQNEAQ. Trimming stripped 5 bases from V and 0 bases from J, with 32 bases between. The CDR3 consists of 21 residues. Study-wide points: Clonal diversity was possibly underestimated, and white British individuals and females predominated among donors. Spike-wide vaccine-associated CD4 TCRs dominated at 160-218 and 743-854. Reportedly, nearly half the spike-specific TCRs target unmutated variant regions. Seropositivity was recorded at baseline in only six AZD1222 recipients.

Concerning this clone itself: Its specificity is unknown.

This sequence was found in an adult in good health. The V gene is TRBV7-8, the J gene TRBJ2-7; either TRBD1 or TRBD2 may supply D (5 bases each). Source: peripheral blood, taken on day 0 of MenACWY control vaccination. The CDR3 nucleotides are TGTGCCAGCAGCCTAGGAATCAGTTTCAAGCCCGGGACCCAGAGCTCCTACGAGCAGTACTTC. Encoded protein: CASSLGISFKPGTQSSYEQYF.